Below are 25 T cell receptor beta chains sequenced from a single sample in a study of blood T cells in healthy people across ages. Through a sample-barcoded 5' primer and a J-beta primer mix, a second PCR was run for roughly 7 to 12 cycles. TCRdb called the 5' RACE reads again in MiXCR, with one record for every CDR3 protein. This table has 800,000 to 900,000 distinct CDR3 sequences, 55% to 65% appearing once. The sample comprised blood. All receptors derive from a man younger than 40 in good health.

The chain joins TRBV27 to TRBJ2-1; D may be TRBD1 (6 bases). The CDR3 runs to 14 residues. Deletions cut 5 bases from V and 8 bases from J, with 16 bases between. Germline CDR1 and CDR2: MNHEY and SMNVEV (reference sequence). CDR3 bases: TGTGCCAGCAGTGATTACAGGGCATCCCATGAGCAGTTCTTC. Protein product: CASSDYRASHEQFF.

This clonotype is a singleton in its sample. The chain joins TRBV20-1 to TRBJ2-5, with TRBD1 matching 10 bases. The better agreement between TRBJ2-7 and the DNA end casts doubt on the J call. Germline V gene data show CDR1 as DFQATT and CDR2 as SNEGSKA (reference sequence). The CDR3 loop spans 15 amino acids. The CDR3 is CSARDPGQGMNEQYF. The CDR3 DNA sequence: TGCAGTGCTAGAGATCCGGGACAGGGGATGAACGAGCAGTACTTC.

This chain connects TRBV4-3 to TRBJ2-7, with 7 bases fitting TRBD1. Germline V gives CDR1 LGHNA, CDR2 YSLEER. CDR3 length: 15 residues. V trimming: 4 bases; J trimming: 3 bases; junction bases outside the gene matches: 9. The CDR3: CASSPFTGAIYEQYF. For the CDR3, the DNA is TGCGCCAGCAGCCCCTTCACAGGGGCCATCTACGAGCAGTACTTC.

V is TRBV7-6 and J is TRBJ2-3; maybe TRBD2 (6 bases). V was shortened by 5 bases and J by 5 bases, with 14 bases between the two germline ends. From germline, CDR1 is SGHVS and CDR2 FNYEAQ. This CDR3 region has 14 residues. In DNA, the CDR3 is TGTGCCAGCAGCCCGACTCGGGGGTTAGATACGCAGTATTTT. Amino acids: CASSPTRGLDTQYF.

CDR3 nucleotide sequence: TGTGCCAGCAGCCGAATCGGGACAGGGGCCACTGAAGCTTTCTTT. Residues: CASSRIGTGATEAFF. J is TRBJ1-1 and V is TRBV13; 10 bases align to TRBD1. V lost 5 bases, J lost 4 bases, and 7 bases stayed unmatched. CDR1 and CDR2 (germline): PRHDT, FYEKMQ (reference sequence). The CDR3 is made up of 15 amino acids.

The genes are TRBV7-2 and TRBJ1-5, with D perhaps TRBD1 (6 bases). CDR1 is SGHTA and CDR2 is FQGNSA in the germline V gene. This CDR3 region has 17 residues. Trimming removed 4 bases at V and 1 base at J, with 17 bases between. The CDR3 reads CASSSVTGTPSNQPQHF. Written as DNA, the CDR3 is TGTGCCAGCAGCTCCGTCACAGGGACCCCGAGCAATCAGCCCCAGCATTTT.

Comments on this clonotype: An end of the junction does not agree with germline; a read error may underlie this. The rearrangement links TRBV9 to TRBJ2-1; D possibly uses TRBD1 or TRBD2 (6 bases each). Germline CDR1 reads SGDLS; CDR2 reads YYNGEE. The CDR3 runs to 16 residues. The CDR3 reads CASSVSGQSSYNEQFF. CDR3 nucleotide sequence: TGTGCTAGCAGCGTTAGCGGACAGAGCTCCTACAATGAGCAGTTCTTC.

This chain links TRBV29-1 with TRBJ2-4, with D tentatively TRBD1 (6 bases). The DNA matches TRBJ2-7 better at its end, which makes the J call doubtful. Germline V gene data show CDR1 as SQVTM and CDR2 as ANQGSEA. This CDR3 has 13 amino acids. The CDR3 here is CSVLQGLGYEQYF. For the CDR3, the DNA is TGCAGCGTTCTACAGGGTCTGGGATACGAGCAGTACTTC.

The CDR3 DNA reads as TGTGCCAGCAGGAGGGGACGGTCAACGAATACGCAGTATTTT. This translates into CASRRGRSTNTQYF. The rearrangement links TRBV12-3 or TRBV12-4 to TRBJ2-3; D could derive from TRBD1 or TRBD2 (5 bases each). This CDR3 contains 14 residues. Trimming removed 6 bases at V and 7 bases at J, with 17 bases between.

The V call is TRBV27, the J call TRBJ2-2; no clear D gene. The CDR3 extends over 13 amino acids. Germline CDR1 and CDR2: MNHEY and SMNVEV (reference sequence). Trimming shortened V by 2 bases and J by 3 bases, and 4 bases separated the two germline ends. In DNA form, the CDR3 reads TGTGCCAGCAGTTTAAGGGACACCGGGGAGCTGTTTTTT. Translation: CASSLRDTGELFF.

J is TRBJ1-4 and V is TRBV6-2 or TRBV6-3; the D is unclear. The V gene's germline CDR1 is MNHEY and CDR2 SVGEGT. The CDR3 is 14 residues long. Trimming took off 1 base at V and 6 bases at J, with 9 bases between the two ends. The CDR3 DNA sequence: TGTGCCAGCAGTTACTTCCGGACCGATGAAAAACTGTTTTTT. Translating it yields CASSYFRTDEKLFF.

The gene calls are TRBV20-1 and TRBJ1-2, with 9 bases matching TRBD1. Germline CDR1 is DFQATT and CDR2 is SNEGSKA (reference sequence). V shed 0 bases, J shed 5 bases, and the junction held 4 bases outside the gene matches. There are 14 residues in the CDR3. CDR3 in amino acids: CSAREQGALYGYTF. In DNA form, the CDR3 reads TGCAGTGCTAGAGAACAGGGGGCCCTATATGGCTACACCTTC.

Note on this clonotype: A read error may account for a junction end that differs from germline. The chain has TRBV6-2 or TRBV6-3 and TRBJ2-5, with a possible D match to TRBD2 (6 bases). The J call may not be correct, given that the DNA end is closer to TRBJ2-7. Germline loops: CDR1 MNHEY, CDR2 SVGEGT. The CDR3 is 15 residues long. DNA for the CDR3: TGCGCCAGCAGCAAAGAGGGATTGGGGAGGTACGAGCAGTACTTC. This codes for CASSKEGLGRYEQYF.

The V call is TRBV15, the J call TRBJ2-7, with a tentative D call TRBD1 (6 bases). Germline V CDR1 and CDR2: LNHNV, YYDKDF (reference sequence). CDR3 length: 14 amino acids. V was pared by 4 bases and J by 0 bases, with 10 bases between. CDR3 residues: CATSMGDTSYEQYF. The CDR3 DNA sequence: TGTGCCACCAGCATGGGGGACACCTCCTACGAGCAGTACTTC. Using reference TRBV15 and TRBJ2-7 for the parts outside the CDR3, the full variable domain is DAMVIQNPRYQVTQFGKPVTLSCSQTLNHNVMYWYQQKSSQAPKLLFHYYDKDFNNEADTPDNFQSRRPNTSFCFLDIRSPGLGDTAMYLCATSMGDTSYEQYFGPGTRLTVT.

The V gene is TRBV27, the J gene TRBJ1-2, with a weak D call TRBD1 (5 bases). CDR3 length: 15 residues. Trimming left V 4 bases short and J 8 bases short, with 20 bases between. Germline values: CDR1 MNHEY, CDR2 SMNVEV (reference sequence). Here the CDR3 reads CASSSSDVGLQGYTF. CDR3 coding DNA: TGTGCCAGCAGTTCCTCGGACGTGGGACTCCAAGGCTACACCTTC.

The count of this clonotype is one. The CDR3: CASSSDGQVYEQYF. CDR3 DNA: TGTGCCAGCAGCTCGGACGGACAGGTCTACGAGCAGTACTTC. This sequence joins TRBV9 and TRBJ2-7; TRBD1 matches at 7 bases. Looked up from germline, CDR1 is SGDLS and CDR2 is YYNGEE. The V gene end was trimmed by 4 bases and the J gene end by 3 bases; junction bases not matched to a gene: 7. This CDR3 is 14 amino acids long.

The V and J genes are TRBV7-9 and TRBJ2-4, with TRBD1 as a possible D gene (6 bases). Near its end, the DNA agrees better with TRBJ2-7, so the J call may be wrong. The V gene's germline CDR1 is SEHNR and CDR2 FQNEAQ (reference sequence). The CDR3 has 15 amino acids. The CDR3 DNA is TGTGCCAGCAGCTTACGGGGACAATCGACCTACGAGCAGTACTTC. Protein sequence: CASSLRGQSTYEQYF.

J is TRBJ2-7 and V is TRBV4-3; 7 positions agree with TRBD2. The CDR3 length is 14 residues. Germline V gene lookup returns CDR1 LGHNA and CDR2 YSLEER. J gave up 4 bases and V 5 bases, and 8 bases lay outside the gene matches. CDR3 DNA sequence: TGCGCCAGCAGCAAAGCTGCTAGCGGTTACGAGCAGTACTTC. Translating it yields CASSKAASGYEQYF.

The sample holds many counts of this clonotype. This CDR3 is CSVPATGNTEAFF. The CDR3 region has the DNA TGCAGCGTTCCGGCCACCGGCAACACTGAAGCTTTCTTT. The J gene is TRBJ1-1, the V gene TRBV29-1; D unresolved. The CDR3 loop spans 13 amino acids. The germline CDR1 and CDR2 sequences are SQVTM and ANQGSEA. Trimming took 5 bases from V and 2 from J, leaving 12 bases between them.

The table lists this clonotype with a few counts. This chain's CDR3 is CASSSPEGQSFGEQFF. The DNA of the CDR3 is TGTGCCAGCAGCTCCCCTGAAGGGCAGTCTTTCGGTGAGCAGTTCTTC. The J gene is TRBJ2-1, the V gene TRBV7-2; D is unresolved. Trimming pared 4 bases from V and 9 bases from J, leaving 22 bases between. Looked up from germline, CDR1 is SGHTA and CDR2 is FQGNSA. CDR3 length equals 16 residues.

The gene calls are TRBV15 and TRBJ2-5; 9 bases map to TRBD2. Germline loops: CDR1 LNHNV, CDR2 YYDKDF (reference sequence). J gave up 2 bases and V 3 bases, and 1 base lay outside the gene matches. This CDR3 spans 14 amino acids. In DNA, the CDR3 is TGTGCCACCAGCAGGACTAGCGGACAAGAGACCCAGTACTTC. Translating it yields CATSRTSGQETQYF.

DNA for the CDR3: TGTGCCACCAGCAAACGGGACAGGGATTACGAGCAGTACTTC. As protein: CATSKRDRDYEQYF. The chain uses TRBV15 and TRBJ2-7; TRBD1 matches 9 bases. V shed 4 bases and J 4 bases; nucleotides not matched to a gene: 5. Germline assignment: CDR1 LNHNV and CDR2 YYDKDF (reference sequence). The CDR3 extends over 14 amino acids. Complete variable domain (other parts from reference TRBV15 and TRBJ2-7): DAMVIQNPRYQVTQFGKPVTLSCSQTLNHNVMYWYQQKSSQAPKLLFHYYDKDFNNEADTPDNFQSRRPNTSFCFLDIRSPGLGDTAMYLCATSKRDRDYEQYFGPGTRLTVT.

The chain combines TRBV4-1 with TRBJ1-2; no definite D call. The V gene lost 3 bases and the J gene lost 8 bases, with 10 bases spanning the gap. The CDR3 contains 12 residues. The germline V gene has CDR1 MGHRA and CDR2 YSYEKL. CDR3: CASSQFEKGYTF. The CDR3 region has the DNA TGCGCCAGCAGCCAGTTTGAAAAGGGCTACACCTTC.

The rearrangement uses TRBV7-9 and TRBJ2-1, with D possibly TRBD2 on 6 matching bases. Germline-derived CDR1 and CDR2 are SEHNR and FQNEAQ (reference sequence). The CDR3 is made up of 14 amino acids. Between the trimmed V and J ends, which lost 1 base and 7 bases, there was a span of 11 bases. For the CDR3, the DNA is TGTGCCAGCAGCTTAGGCTGGGGGAGGAATGAGCAGTTCTTC. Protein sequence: CASSLGWGRNEQFF.

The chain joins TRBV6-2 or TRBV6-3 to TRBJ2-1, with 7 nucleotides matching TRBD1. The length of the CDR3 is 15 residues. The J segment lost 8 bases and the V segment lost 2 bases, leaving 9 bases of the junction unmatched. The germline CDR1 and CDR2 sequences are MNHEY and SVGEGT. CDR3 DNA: TGTGCCAGCAGTTACGTAAGCAGGGGGTGGGATGAGCAGTTCTTC. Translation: CASSYVSRGWDEQFF.